This T cell receptor beta chain was retrieved from a study of blood T cell repertoires in COVID-19. CDR3 length equals 16 residues. CDR1 is MDHEN, CDR2 SYDVKM, per germline. V shed 5 bases and J 5 bases; nucleotides not matched to a gene: 8. Cohorts were based on clinical histories the participants reported. Repertoires were generated with immunoSEQ multiplex PCR, while TCRdb's copy carries only in-frame clones and drops some. The sample has 400,000 to 550,000 clones; approximately 90% are singletons. Sequencing was done on a sample of PBMCs or T cells enriched from blood (not recorded which). The chain couples TRBV28 to TRBJ2-5; 13 bases align to TRBD2. This TCR was sampled from a woman aged 18-30 years with acute COVID-19. The CDR3 spells CASSLHGTSGIETQYF. CDR3 nucleotides: TGTGCCAGCAGTCTCCACGGGACTAGCGGGATCGAGACCCAGTACTTC. Complete variable domain (other parts from reference TRBV28 and TRBJ2-5): DVKVTQSSRYLVKRTGEKVFLECVQDMDHENMFWYRQDPGLGLRLIYFSYDVKMKEKGDIPEGYSVSREKKERFSLILESASTNQTSMYLCASSLHGTSGIETQYFGPGTRLLVL.